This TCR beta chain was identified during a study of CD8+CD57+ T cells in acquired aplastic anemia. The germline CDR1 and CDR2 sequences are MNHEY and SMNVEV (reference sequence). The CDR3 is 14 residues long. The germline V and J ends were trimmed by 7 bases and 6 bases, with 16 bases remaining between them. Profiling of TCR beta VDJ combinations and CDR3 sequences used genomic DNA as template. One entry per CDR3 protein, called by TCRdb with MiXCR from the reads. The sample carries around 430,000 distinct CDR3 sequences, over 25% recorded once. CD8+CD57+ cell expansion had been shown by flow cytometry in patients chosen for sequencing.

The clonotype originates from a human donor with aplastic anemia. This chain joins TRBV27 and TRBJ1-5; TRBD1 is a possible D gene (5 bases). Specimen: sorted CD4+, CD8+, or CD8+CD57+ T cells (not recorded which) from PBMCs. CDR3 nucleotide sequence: TGTGCCAGCACGGGGGTTCCGGGAGTTCAGCCCCAGCATTTT. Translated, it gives CASTGVPGVQPQHF.